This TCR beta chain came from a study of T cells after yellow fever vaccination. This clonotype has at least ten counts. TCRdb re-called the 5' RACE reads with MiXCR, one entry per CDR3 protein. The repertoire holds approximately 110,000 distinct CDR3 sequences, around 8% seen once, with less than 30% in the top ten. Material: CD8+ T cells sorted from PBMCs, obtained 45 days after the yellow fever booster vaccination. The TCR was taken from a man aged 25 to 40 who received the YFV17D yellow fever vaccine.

The CDR3 DNA is TGTGCCAGCAGCTTAGCCGGGACTCTCATTTACAATGAGCAGTTCTTC. Protein product: CASSLAGTLIYNEQFF. The rearrangement links TRBV7-8 to TRBJ2-1; TRBD2 might be the D (6 bases). V gave up 0 bases and J gave up 4 bases, with 13 bases separating them. The V gene's germline CDR1 is SGHVS and CDR2 FQNEAQ. The CDR3 sequence is 16 residues long.